This T cell receptor beta chain was identified in a study of long-term antiretroviral therapy in people with HIV. At least two post-ART and at least one pre-ART PBMC sample were available for each donor. Samples held about 0.85-10 million cryopreserved PBMC, and DNA extraction followed. The CDR3 length is 15 residues. Trimming pared 0 bases from V and 7 bases from J, leaving 12 bases between. Germline V gives CDR1 LNHNV, CDR2 YYDKDF (reference sequence). General study results and limits: Controls exceeded HIV repertoires in CDR3 length range. Dominating the repertoire at all time points were the clones that expanded before ART.

As concerns this clone: Its antigen is not identified.

The immunoSEQ assay was v3.0, run at survey level. TCRdb keeps only in-frame clones here, not all; method: immunoSEQ multiplex PCR. This sample has around 30,000 clones, with 93% found just once. The input for sequencing was unsorted PBMCs, taken 6.2 years after starting antiretroviral therapy. The chain combines TRBV15 with TRBJ1-4; no clear D. The source is a man in his forties with HIV. CDR3 in amino acids: CATSRDTGFAEKLFF. The CDR3, as DNA: TGTGCCACCAGCAGAGATACGGGTTTCGCTGAAAAACTGTTTTTT. The full variable domain, its missing parts supplied by reference TRBV15 and TRBJ1-4, is DAMVIQNPRYQVTQFGKPVTLSCSQTLNHNVMYWYQQKSSQAPKLLFHYYDKDFNNEADTPDNFQSRRPNTSFCFLDIRSPGLGDTAMYLCATSRDTGFAEKLFFGSGTQLSVL.